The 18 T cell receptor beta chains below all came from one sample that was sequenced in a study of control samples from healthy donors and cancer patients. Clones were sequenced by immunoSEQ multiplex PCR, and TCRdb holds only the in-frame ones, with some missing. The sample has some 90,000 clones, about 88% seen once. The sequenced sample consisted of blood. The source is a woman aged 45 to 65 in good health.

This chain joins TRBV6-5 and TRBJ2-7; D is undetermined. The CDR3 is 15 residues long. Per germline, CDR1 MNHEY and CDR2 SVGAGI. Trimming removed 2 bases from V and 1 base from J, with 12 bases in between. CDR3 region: CASSYDRTGSYEQYF. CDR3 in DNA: TGTGCCAGCAGTTACGATAGGACCGGATCCTACGAGCAGTACTTC.

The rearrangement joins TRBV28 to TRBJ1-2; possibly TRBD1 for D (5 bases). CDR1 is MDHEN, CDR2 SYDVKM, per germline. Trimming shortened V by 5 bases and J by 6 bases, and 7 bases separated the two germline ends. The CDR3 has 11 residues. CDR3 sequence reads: CASSGGDGYTF. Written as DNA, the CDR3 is TGTGCCAGCAGTGGAGGGGATGGCTACACCTTC.

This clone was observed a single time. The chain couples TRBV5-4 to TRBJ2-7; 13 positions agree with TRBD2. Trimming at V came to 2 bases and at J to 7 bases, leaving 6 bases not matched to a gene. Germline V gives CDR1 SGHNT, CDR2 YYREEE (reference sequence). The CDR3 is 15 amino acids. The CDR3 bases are TGTGCCAGCAGCTTTGAGGGACTAGCGGGGAGGGAGCAGTACTTC. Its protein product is CASSFEGLAGREQYF.

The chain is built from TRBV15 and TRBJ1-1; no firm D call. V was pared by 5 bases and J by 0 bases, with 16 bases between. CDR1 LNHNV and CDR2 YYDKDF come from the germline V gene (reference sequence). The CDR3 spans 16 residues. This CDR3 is CATSLRFAGMNTEAFF. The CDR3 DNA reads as TGTGCCACCAGCCTCCGATTTGCGGGGATGAACACTGAAGCTTTCTTT.

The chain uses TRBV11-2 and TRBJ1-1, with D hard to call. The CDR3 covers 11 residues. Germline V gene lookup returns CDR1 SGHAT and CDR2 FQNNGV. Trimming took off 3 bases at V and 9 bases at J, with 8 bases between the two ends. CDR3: CASSFRQQAFF. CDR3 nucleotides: TGTGCCAGCAGCTTCCGCCAGCAAGCTTTCTTT. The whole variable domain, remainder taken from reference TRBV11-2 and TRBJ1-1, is EAGVAQSPRYKIIEKRQSVAFWCNPISGHATLYWYQQILGQGPKLLIQFQNNGVVDDSQLPKDRFSAERLKGVDSTLKIQPAKLEDSAVYLCASSFRQQAFFGQGTRLTVV.

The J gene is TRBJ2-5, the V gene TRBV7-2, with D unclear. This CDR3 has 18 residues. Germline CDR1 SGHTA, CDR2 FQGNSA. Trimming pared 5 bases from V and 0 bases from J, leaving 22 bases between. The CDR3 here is CASSPSPARWGNQETQYF. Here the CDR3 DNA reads TGTGCCAGCAGCCCCAGCCCGGCACGGTGGGGAAACCAAGAGACCCAGTACTTC.

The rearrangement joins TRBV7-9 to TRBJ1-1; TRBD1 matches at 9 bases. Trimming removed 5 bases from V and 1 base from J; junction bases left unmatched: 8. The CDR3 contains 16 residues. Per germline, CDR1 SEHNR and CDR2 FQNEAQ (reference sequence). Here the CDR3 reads CASSLPGQGWNTEAFF. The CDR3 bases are TGTGCCAGCAGCCTACCGGGACAGGGCTGGAACACTGAAGCTTTCTTT.

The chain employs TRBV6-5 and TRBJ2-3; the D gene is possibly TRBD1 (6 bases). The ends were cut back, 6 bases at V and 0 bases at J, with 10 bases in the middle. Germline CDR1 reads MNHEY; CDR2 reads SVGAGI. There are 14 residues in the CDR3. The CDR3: CASSRTVSTDTQYF. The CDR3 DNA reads TGTGCCAGCAGCCGGACAGTTAGCACAGATACGCAGTATTTT.

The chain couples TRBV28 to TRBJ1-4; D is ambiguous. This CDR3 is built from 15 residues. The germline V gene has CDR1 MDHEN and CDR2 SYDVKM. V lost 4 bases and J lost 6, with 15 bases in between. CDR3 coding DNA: TGTGCCAGCAGTTCTCAGCTCTTTCGGGATGAAAAACTGTTTTTT. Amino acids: CASSSQLFRDEKLFF.

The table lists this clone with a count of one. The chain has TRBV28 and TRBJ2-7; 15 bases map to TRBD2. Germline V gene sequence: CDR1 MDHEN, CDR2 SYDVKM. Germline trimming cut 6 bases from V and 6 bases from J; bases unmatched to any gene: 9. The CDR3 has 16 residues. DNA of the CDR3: TGTGCCAGCAGCCTAGGACTAGCGGGAGGGCCGGGCGAGCAGTACTTC. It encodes CASSLGLAGGPGEQYF.

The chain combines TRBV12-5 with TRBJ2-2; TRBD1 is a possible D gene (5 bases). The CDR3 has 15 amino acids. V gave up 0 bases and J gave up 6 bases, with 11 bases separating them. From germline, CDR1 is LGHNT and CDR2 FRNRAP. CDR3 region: CASGLVARVPGELFF. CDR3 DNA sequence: TGTGCTAGTGGTTTGGTAGCCAGGGTACCCGGGGAGCTGTTTTTT.

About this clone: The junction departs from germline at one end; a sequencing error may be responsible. The CDR3 DNA follows: TGTGCCAGCCGGAAGGGGCTCCAAGATTTCTTGGACTTC. It yields the protein CASRKGLQDFLDF. The chain links TRBV11-2 to TRBJ2-7; possibly TRBD1 for D (5 bases). This CDR3 contains 13 residues. CDR1 is SGHAT and CDR2 is FQNNGV in the germline V gene.

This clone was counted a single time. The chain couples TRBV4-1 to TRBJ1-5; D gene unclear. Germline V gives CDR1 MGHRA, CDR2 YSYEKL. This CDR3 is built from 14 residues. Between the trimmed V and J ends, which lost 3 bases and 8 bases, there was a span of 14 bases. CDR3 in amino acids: CASSQDLYSKPQHF. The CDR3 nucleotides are TGCGCCAGCAGCCAGGACTTGTATAGCAAGCCCCAGCATTTT.

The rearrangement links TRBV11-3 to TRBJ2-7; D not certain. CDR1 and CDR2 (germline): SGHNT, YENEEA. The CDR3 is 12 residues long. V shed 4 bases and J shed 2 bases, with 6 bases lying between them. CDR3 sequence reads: CASSSGAYEQYF. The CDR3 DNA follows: TGTGCCAGCAGCTCTGGTGCCTACGAGCAGTACTTC.

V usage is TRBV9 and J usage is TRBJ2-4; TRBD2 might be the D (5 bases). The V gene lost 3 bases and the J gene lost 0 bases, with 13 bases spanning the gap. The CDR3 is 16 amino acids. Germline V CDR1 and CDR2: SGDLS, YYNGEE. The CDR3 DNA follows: TGTGCCAGCAGCGCGACTAATACCGTAGCCAAAAACATTCAGTACTTC. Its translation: CASSATNTVAKNIQYF.

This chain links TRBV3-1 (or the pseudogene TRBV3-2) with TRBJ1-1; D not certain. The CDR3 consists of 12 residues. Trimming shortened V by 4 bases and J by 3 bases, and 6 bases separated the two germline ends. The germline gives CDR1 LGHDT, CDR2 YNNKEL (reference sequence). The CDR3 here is CASSPGYTEAFF. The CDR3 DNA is TGTGCCAGCAGCCCCGGGTACACTGAAGCTTTCTTT.

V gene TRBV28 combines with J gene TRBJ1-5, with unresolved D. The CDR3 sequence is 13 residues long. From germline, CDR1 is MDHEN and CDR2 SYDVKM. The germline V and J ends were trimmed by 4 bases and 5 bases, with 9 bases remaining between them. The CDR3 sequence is CASSSRPHQPQHF. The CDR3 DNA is TGTGCCAGCAGTTCTCGGCCGCATCAGCCCCAGCATTTT. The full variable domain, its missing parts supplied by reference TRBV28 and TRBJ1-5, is DVKVTQSSRYLVKRTGEKVFLECVQDMDHENMFWYRQDPGLGLRLIYFSYDVKMKEKGDIPEGYSVSREKKERFSLILESASTNQTSMYLCASSSRPHQPQHFGDGTRLSIL.

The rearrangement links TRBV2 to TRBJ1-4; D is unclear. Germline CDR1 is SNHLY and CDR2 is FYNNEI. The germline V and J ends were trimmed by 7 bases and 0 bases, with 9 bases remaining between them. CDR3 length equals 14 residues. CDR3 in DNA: TGTGCCAGCAAGCCAGGAGCAACTAATGAAAAACTGTTTTTT. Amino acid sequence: CASKPGATNEKLFF.